A single sample is the source of the 30 T cell receptor beta chains below, sequenced in a study of cytomegalovirus exposure and HLA in healthy donors. This PCR relied on a set of 60 Vbeta primers and 13 Jbeta primers. The protocol was immunoSEQ multiplex PCR, while the TCRdb copy is restricted to in-frame clones and leaves out a portion. This repertoire shows 100,000 to 150,000 clones, approximately 10% found once; its top ten account for about 4.7%. The source material was PBMCs. These receptors all come from a woman aged 18-30 years in good health and CMV-seropositive.

This clone showed up many times. This rearrangement joins TRBV6-1 to TRBJ2-3, with 7 bases identical to TRBD2. CDR1 and CDR2 (germline): MNHNS, SASEGT. This CDR3 has 15 amino acids. V lost 1 base, J lost 3 bases, and 4 bases stayed unmatched. CDR3 sequence: CASSEGREITDTQYF. The DNA of the CDR3 is TGTGCCAGCAGTGAAGGGCGGGAGATTACAGATACGCAGTATTTT.

This clone has just a few counts. One end of the junction varies from germline; a read error may be responsible. At the DNA level, this CDR3 is encoded by other sequences in the same sample as well. V is TRBV27 and J is TRBJ1-1, with D unclear. The CDR3 covers 15 residues. Germline CDR1 is MNHEY and CDR2 is SMNVEV (reference sequence). The CDR3 DNA follows: TGTGCCAGCAGTTTAGGTCTAGGACTCTACACCGAAGCTTTCTTT. This gives the protein CASSLGLGLYTEAFF.

This chain links TRBV10-3 with TRBJ2-5, with 12 bases that match TRBD1. The CDR3 totals 19 residues. V lost 0 bases, J lost 1 base, and 9 bases stayed unmatched. CDR1 is ENHRY, CDR2 SYGVKD, per germline. CDR3 region: CAISESSVGDRGPQETQYF. The CDR3 bases are TGTGCCATCAGTGAGTCGTCGGTTGGGGACAGGGGGCCCCAAGAGACCCAGTACTTC.

This clone was found a few times. The sample has other DNA sequences that encode this CDR3 too. The rearrangement links TRBV18 to TRBJ1-1, with D tentatively TRBD1 (5 bases). This CDR3 comprises 13 residues. Germline-derived CDR1 and CDR2 are KGHSH and LQKENI. V lost 3 bases, J lost 1 base, and 6 bases lay in between. CDR3 in DNA: TGTGCCAGCTCACCCCAGGGGAACACTGAAGCTTTCTTT. This codes for CASSPQGNTEAFF.

This clone came up a few times. A read error may produce the germline difference seen at one junction end. This chain links TRBV4-1 with TRBJ2-3; TRBD1 is a possible D gene (6 bases). The CDR3 loop spans 15 amino acids. CDR1 MGHRA and CDR2 YSYEKL come from the germline V gene. The CDR3 spells CASSPGNLVDIETGF. The CDR3 nucleotides read TGCGCCAGCAGCCCGGGGAATCTCGTGGATATTGAGACAGGCTTT.

The gene calls are TRBV6-5 and TRBJ1-2, with D possibly being TRBD1 (5 bases). The germline V gene has CDR1 MNHEY and CDR2 SVGAGI. The CDR3 extends over 15 amino acids. Trimming left V 7 bases short and J 0 bases short, with 15 bases between. The CDR3 loop is CASTQPGWANYGYTF. The CDR3 nucleotides read TGTGCCAGCACTCAACCAGGGTGGGCTAACTATGGCTACACCTTC.

V is TRBV5-5 and J is TRBJ1-3; D may be TRBD1 (6 bases). Trimming removed 4 bases at V and 1 base at J, with 12 bases between. Germline V lookup: CDR1 SGHKS, CDR2 YYEKEE (reference sequence). There are 15 residues in the CDR3. CDR3 nucleotides: TGTGCCAGCAGCCGGGGGGACACTTCTGGAAACACCATATATTTT. It specifies CASSRGDTSGNTIYF.

This clone was observed many times. In DNA, the CDR3 is TGTGCCAGCAGTGGTGTACAAGGGGGCGAGGAGTACAATGAGCAGTTCTTC. Translated, it gives CASSGVQGGEEYNEQFF. V usage is TRBV25-1 and J usage is TRBJ2-1; 7 bases agree with TRBD1. The CDR3 extends over 17 amino acids. The germline V gene has CDR1 MGHDK and CDR2 SYGVNS. J gave up 4 bases and V 4 bases, and 13 bases lay outside the gene matches.

A note on this clone: Additional DNA sequences in this sample encode the identical CDR3. The rearrangement joins TRBV11-2 to TRBJ2-7; no firm D call. The germline V gene has CDR1 SGHAT and CDR2 FQNNGV. The CDR3 has 14 residues. With 5 bases removed from V and 0 bases from J, the gap between germline ends came to 11 bases. CDR3 residues: CASSPDPSSYEQYF. In DNA, the CDR3 is TGTGCCAGCAGCCCAGACCCTAGCTCCTACGAGCAGTACTTC. Full variable domain (rest looked up from reference TRBV11-2 and TRBJ2-7): EAGVAQSPRYKIIEKRQSVAFWCNPISGHATLYWYQQILGQGPKLLIQFQNNGVVDDSQLPKDRFSAERLKGVDSTLKIQPAKLEDSAVYLCASSPDPSSYEQYFGPGTRLTVT.

This clone has more than one count but fewer than ten. The chain uses TRBV6-6 and TRBJ1-5; D is ambiguous. The CDR3 is 14 amino acids. V was shortened by 5 bases and J by 4 bases, with 12 bases between the two germline ends. The V gene's germline CDR1 is MNHNY and CDR2 SVGAGI (reference sequence). CDR3: CASSVGWSNQPQHF. CDR3 bases: TGTGCCAGCAGTGTGGGCTGGTCAAATCAGCCCCAGCATTTT.

This clone was counted between two and nine times. The chain carries TRBV7-9 and TRBJ1-1, with D possibly TRBD1 on 5 matching bases. Germline values: CDR1 SEHNR, CDR2 FQNEAQ (reference sequence). V shed 4 bases and J shed 4 bases, with 13 bases lying between them. The CDR3 length is 14 residues. The CDR3 bases are TGTGCCAGCAGCTCAGGGTTGGAGGGCACTGAAGCTTTCTTT. It yields the protein CASSSGLEGTEAFF.

The sample holds a few counts of this clone. This rearrangement joins TRBV7-9 to TRBJ2-4, with unresolved D. The germline V gene encodes CDR1 SEHNR and CDR2 FQNEAQ (reference sequence). V was trimmed by 2 bases and J by 2 bases, leaving 13 bases between them. The CDR3 covers 16 residues. The CDR3 loop reads CASSLLLGLSKNIQYF. CDR3 DNA: TGTGCCAGCAGCTTACTCCTCGGTTTATCCAAAAACATTCAGTACTTC.

The chain recombines TRBV7-9 with TRBJ2-7, with 9 nucleotides matching TRBD1. The CDR3 is 16 residues long. Germline CDR1 SEHNR, CDR2 FQNEAQ (reference sequence). V dropped 5 bases and J dropped 0; count of bases not matched to a gene: 8. CDR3 sequence reads: CASSPAQGASSYEQYF. In nucleotides, the CDR3 is TGTGCCAGCAGCCCGGCACAGGGGGCGAGCTCCTACGAGCAGTACTTC.

There are a few counts of this clone. The chain combines TRBV4-2 with TRBJ2-7; TRBD2 aligns across 7 bases. The CDR3 totals 16 residues. CDR1 and CDR2 (germline): LGHNA, YNFKEQ. V lost 0 bases to trimming and J lost 11 bases; unmatched junction nucleotides: 16. The DNA of the CDR3 is TGTGCCAGCAGCCAAGATTCGGGGACGACTAGCCTAAGCGAGTACTTC. It encodes CASSQDSGTTSLSEYF.

This clone has more than one count but fewer than ten. The V call is TRBV30, the J call TRBJ1-1; perhaps TRBD1 as D (5 bases). Looked up from germline, CDR1 is GTSNPN and CDR2 is SVGIG (reference sequence). The CDR3 contains 12 residues. V was shortened by 5 bases and J by 0 bases, with 7 bases between the two germline ends. The chain's CDR3 is CAWRGLNTEAFF. Here the CDR3 DNA reads TGTGCCTGGCGGGGGTTGAACACTGAAGCTTTCTTT.

The rearrangement joins TRBV19 to TRBJ1-1; D is possibly TRBD1 (5 bases). CDR3 size: 16 residues. Trimming pared 6 bases from V and 0 bases from J, leaving 17 bases between. Germline assignment: CDR1 LNHDA and CDR2 SQIVND (reference sequence). The CDR3 loop reads CASSTLRQLMNTEAFF. The CDR3 nucleotides read TGTGCCAGTAGCACCCTTCGACAGCTAATGAACACTGAAGCTTTCTTT.

This clone was seen a few times. The gene calls are TRBV6-1 and TRBJ1-1; no clear D. The germline CDR1 and CDR2 sequences are MNHNS and SASEGT. V was cut by 4 bases and J by 3 bases, with 6 bases left in between. This CDR3 is built from 12 residues. The CDR3, as DNA: TGTGCCAGCAGTGTCCTAGACACTGAAGCTTTCTTT. Translation: CASSVLDTEAFF.

This clone has just a few counts. This chain joins TRBV30 and TRBJ2-6, with D tentatively TRBD1 (5 bases). Germline V gives CDR1 GTSNPN, CDR2 SVGIG (reference sequence). Trimming took off 3 bases at V and 2 bases at J, with 11 bases between the two ends. This CDR3 has 15 residues. The CDR3 sequence: CAWRAGFAGANVLTF. The CDR3 DNA reads as TGTGCCTGGAGAGCAGGGTTTGCTGGGGCCAACGTCCTGACTTTC.

The chain uses TRBV19 and TRBJ2-2; 7 bases line up with TRBD1. The CDR3 has 12 amino acids. Germline trimming cut 11 bases from V and 3 bases from J; bases unmatched to any gene: 3. Looked up from germline, CDR1 is LNHDA and CDR2 is SQIVND (reference sequence). The CDR3, as DNA: TGTGCCTCCCAGGGGGACACCGGGGAGCTGTTTTTT. It yields the protein CASQGDTGELFF.

Only a few counts were recorded for this clone. The chain employs TRBV4-1 and TRBJ2-5; D unresolved. Germline CDR1 and CDR2: MGHRA and YSYEKL. V lost 1 base, J lost 6 bases, and 6 bases lay in between. This CDR3 has 12 residues. The CDR3 reads CASSQAGQTQYF. CDR3 DNA: TGCGCCAGCAGCCAAGCGGGTCAGACCCAGTACTTC.

Only a few counts were recorded for this clone. The J gene is TRBJ2-3, the V gene TRBV7-8, with 13 bases that match TRBD2. J lost 4 bases, V lost 3 bases, and 1 base had no gene match. The CDR3 consists of 15 residues. In germline, CDR1 is SGHVS, CDR2 FQNEAQ. The CDR3 bases are TGTGCCAGCAGCTTCGGGACTAGCGGGGCAGATACGCAGTATTTT. It is translated as CASSFGTSGADTQYF.

This clone was detected a few times. This rearrangement joins TRBV18 to TRBJ1-5; D may be TRBD1 (6 bases). CDR3 length: 11 residues. CDR1 KGHSH and CDR2 LQKENI come from the germline V gene. Trimming took 6 bases from V and 13 from J, leaving 13 bases between them. CDR3 protein: CASSQGLGQHF. The CDR3 nucleotides are TGTGCCAGCTCGCAGGGGTTAGGACAGCATTTT.

This clone was observed a few times. V gene TRBV28 combines with J gene TRBJ2-5; 9 bases agree with TRBD2. J was trimmed by 4 bases and V by 2 bases; bases with no gene match: 5. This CDR3 is 15 amino acids long. The V gene's germline CDR1 is MDHEN and CDR2 SYDVKM. CDR3 in amino acids: CASSLLAGGRETQYF. For the CDR3, the DNA is TGTGCCAGCAGTTTACTGGCGGGAGGGCGAGAGACCCAGTACTTC.

This clone showed up just a few times. This chain uses TRBV7-9 with TRBJ2-2, with TRBD2 identical over 9 bases. Trimming removed 4 bases from V and 0 bases from J; junction bases left unmatched: 6. This CDR3 is built from 17 residues. The germline gives CDR1 SEHNR, CDR2 FQNEAQ (reference sequence). CDR3 amino acids: CASSSASGVTNTGELFF. In nucleotides, the CDR3 is TGTGCCAGCAGCTCTGCTAGCGGGGTTACGAACACCGGGGAGCTGTTTTTT.

The rearrangement uses TRBV28 and TRBJ2-5; 13 positions agree with TRBD2. The J call may be mistaken, given a closer DNA end match to TRBJ2-7. CDR3 length: 16 residues. CDR1 is MDHEN, CDR2 SYDVKM, per germline. The CDR3 sequence is CASGVGLAGELDEQYF. CDR3 nucleotide sequence: TGTGCCAGCGGAGTAGGACTAGCGGGAGAATTGGACGAGCAGTACTTC.

This clone was detected a few times. Other DNA variants within this sample encode the same CDR3. The genes are TRBV30 and TRBJ2-7, with D perhaps TRBD2 (7 bases). CDR3 length equals 12 residues. CDR1 and CDR2 from the germline V gene are GTSNPN and SVGIG (reference sequence). V lost 8 bases to trimming and J lost 5 bases, with 16 bases between them. For the CDR3, the DNA is TGTGCCGGGAAGGGGGGGGCCGACGAGCAGTACTTC. Its protein is CAGKGGADEQYF. The full variable domain, in which reference TRBV30 and TRBJ2-7 provide the parts outside the CDR3, is SQTIHQWPATLVQPVGSPLSLECTVEGTSNPNLYWYRQAAGRGLQLLFYSVGIGQISSEVPQNLSASRPQDRQFILSSKKLLLSDSGFYLCAGKGGADEQYFGPGTRLTVT.

V gene TRBV28 combines with J gene TRBJ2-7; weak D call: TRBD1 (6 bases). Germline values: CDR1 MDHEN, CDR2 SYDVKM. The CDR3 is 12 residues long. With 3 bases removed from V and 6 bases from J, the gap between germline ends came to 9 bases. The CDR3: CASSFGGGEQYF. The CDR3 nucleotides read TGTGCCAGCAGTTTTGGGGGCGGCGAGCAGTACTTC.

The chain has TRBV6-1 and TRBJ2-7, with 8 positions matching TRBD1. This CDR3 contains 14 residues. J lost 4 bases, V lost 4 bases, and 6 bases had no gene match. CDR1 MNHNS and CDR2 SASEGT come from the germline V gene. CDR3 loop: CASSGGQGMYEQYF. For the CDR3, the DNA is TGTGCCAGCAGTGGAGGACAGGGAATGTACGAGCAGTACTTC.

This clone was found a few times. This chain links TRBV27 with TRBJ2-5, with TRBD2 matching 7 bases. Germline assignment: CDR1 MNHEY and CDR2 SMNVEV (reference sequence). V trimming: 7 bases; J trimming: 4 bases; junction bases outside the gene matches: 15. This CDR3 spans 16 amino acids. The CDR3 spells CASIKVAGRARETQYF. In DNA, the CDR3 is TGTGCCAGCATTAAGGTAGCGGGCAGAGCCCGAGAGACCCAGTACTTC.

This chain links TRBV21-1 with TRBJ2-7; the listed D gene, TRBD2, was not tested against the DNA. TRBV21-1 corresponds to a pseudogene. The CDR3 spans 15 residues. The CDR3 reads CASRVIIRLVYEQYF. The CDR3 DNA reads as TGTGCCAGCAGAGTTATTATTAGACTGGTCTACGAGCAGTACTTC.